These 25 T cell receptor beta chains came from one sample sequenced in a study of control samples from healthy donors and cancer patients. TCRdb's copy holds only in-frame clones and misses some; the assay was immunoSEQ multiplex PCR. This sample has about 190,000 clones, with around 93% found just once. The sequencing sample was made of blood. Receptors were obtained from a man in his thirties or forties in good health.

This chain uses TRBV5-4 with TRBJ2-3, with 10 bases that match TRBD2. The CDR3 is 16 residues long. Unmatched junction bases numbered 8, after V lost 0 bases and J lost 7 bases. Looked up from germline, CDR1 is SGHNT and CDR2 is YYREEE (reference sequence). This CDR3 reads CASSLAGAGGLNTQYF. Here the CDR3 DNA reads TGTGCCAGCAGCTTGGCCGGAGCGGGGGGGCTGAATACGCAGTATTTT.

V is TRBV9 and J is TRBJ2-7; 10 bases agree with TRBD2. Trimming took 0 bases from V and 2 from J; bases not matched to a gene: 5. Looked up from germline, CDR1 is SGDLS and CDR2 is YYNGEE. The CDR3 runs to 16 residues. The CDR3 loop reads CASSVGLAGATYEQYF. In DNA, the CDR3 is TGTGCCAGCAGCGTAGGGCTAGCGGGGGCCACCTACGAGCAGTACTTC.

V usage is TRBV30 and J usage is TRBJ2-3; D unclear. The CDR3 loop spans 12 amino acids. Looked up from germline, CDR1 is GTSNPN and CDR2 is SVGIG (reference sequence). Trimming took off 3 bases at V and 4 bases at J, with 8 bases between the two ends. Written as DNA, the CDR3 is TGTGCCTGGAGCCTCGGCCCAGATACGCAGTATTTT. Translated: CAWSLGPDTQYF.

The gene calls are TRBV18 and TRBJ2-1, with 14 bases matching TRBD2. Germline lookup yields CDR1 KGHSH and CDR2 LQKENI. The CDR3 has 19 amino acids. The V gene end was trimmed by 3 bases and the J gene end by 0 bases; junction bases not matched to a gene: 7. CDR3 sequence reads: CASSPGLAGAPSSYNEQFF. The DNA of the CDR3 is TGTGCCAGCTCACCGGGACTAGCGGGGGCCCCGAGCTCCTACAATGAGCAGTTCTTC.

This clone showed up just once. In DNA form, the CDR3 reads TGTGCCAGCAGCGTAGGAGTGACAGGGTCCTACGAGCAGTACTTC. It codes for CASSVGVTGSYEQYF. The chain recombines TRBV9 with TRBJ2-7; TRBD1 agrees at 7 bases. Germline loops: CDR1 SGDLS, CDR2 YYNGEE. The length of the CDR3 is 15 residues. With 0 bases clipped from V and 1 base from J, the junction kept 4 bases outside the gene matches.

CDR3 DNA: TGCGCCAGCAGCCCGGACAGGGACGGGAACACTGAAGCTTTCTTT. Translation gives CASSPDRDGNTEAFF. This chain joins TRBV10-2 and TRBJ1-1; the match to TRBD1 covers 8 bases. Germline V lookup: CDR1 WSHSY, CDR2 SAAADI. The CDR3 is 15 amino acids. After removal of 6 bases from V and 1 base from J, the junction contained 7 bases not matched to a gene.

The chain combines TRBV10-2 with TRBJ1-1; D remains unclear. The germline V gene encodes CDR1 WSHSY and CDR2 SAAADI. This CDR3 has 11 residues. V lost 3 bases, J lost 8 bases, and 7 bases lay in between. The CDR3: CASSEGPEAFF. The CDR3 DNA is TGCGCCAGCAGTGAAGGTCCAGAAGCTTTCTTT.

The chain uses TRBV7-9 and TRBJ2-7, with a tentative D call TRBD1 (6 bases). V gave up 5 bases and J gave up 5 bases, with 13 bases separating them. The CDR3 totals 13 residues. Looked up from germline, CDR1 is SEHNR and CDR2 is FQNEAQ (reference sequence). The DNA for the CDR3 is TGTGCCAGCAGCGCCGACAGGAGCCACGAGCAGTACTTC. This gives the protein CASSADRSHEQYF.

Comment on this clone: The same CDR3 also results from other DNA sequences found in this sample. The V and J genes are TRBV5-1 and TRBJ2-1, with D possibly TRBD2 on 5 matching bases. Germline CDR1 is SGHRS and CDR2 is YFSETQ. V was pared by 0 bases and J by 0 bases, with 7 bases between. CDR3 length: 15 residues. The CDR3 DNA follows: TGCGCCAGCAGCTTGGCGGGAAGCTCCTACAATGAGCAGTTCTTC. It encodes CASSLAGSSYNEQFF. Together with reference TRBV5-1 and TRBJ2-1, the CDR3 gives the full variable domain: KAGVTQTPRYLIKTRGQQVTLSCSPISGHRSVSWYQQTPGQGLQFLFEYFSETQRNKGNFPGRFSGRQFSNSRSEMNVSTLELGDSALYLCASSLAGSSYNEQFFGPGTRLTVL.

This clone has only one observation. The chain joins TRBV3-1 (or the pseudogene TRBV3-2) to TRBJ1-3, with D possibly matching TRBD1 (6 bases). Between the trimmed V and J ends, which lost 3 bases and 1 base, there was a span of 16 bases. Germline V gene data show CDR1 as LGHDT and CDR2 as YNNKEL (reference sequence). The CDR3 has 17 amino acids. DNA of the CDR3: TGTGCCAGCAGCCATATCGAGGGACAACTATCTGGAAACACCATATATTTT. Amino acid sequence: CASSHIEGQLSGNTIYF.

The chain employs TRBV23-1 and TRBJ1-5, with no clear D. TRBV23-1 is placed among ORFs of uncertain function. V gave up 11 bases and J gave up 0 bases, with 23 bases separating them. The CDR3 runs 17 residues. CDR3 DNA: TGCGCCTGTTTATTACCCCGGCGGGCTTATAGCAATCAGCCCCAGCATTTT. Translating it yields CACLLPRRAYSNQPQHF.

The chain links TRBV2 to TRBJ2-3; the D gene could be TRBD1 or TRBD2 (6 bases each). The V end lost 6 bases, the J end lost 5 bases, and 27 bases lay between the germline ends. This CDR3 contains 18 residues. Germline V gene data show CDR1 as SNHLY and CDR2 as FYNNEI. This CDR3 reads CASSVLKGGANTRDTQYF. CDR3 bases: TGTGCCAGCAGCGTACTCAAGGGGGGCGCTAATACACGAGATACGCAGTATTTT.

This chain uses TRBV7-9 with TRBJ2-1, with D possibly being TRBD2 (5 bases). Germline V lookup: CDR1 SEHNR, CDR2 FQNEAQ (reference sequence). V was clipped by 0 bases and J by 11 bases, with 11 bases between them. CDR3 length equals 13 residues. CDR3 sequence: CASSLASGIKQFF. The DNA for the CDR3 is TGTGCCAGCAGCTTAGCGTCCGGGATCAAGCAGTTCTTC.

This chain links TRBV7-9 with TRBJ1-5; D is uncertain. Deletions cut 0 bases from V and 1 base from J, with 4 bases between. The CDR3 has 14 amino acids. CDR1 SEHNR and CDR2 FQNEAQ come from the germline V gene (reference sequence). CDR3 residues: CASSLAPSNQPQHF. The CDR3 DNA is TGTGCCAGCAGCTTAGCTCCCAGCAATCAGCCCCAGCATTTT.

DNA for the CDR3: TGTGCCAGTAGTCCCGGGTGGGGGACAGGGGTAGGGGCCTACGAGCAGTACTTC. It specifies CASSPGWGTGVGAYEQYF. V gene TRBV19 combines with J gene TRBJ2-7, with TRBD1 matching over 10 bases. Germline V CDR1 and CDR2: LNHDA, SQIVND (reference sequence). J lost 2 bases, V lost 5 bases, and 15 bases had no gene match. The CDR3 covers 18 residues.

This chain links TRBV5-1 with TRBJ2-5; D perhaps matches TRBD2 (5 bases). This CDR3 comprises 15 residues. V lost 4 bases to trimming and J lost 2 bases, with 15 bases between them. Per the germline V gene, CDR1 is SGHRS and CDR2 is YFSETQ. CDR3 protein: CASSPWLAPQETQYF. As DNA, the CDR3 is TGCGCCAGCAGCCCTTGGTTAGCGCCTCAAGAGACCCAGTACTTC.

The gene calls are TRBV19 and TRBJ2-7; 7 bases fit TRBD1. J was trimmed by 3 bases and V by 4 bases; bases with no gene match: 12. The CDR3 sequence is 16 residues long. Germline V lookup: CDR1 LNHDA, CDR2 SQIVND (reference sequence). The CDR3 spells CASSTTGRGKHYEQYF. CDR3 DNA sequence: TGTGCCAGTAGTACCACTGGCAGGGGGAAGCACTACGAGCAGTACTTC.

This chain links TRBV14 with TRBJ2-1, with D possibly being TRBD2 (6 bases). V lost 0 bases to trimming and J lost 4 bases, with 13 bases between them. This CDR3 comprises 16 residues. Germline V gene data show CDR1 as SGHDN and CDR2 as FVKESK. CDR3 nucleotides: TGTGCCAGCAGCCAAGATCCAGGACTACCGTACAATGAGCAGTTCTTC. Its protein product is CASSQDPGLPYNEQFF. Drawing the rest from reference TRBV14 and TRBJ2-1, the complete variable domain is EAGVTQFPSHSVIEKGQTVTLRCDPISGHDNLYWYRRVMGKEIKFLLHFVKESKQDESGMPNNRFLAERTGGTYSTLKVQPAELEDSGVYFCASSQDPGLPYNEQFFGPGTRLTVL.

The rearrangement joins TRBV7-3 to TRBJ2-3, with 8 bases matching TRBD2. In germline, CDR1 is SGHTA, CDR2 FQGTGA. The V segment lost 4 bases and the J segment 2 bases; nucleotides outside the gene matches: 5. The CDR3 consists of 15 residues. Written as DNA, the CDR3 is TGTGCCAGCAGCTCCTCTAGCGGGCCCACAGATACGCAGTATTTT. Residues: CASSSSSGPTDTQYF.

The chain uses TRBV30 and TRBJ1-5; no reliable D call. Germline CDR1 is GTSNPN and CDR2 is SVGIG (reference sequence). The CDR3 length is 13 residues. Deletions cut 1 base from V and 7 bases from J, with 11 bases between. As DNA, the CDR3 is TGTGCCTGGAGTGAGAACTATAGGCAGCCCCAGCATTTT. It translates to CAWSENYRQPQHF. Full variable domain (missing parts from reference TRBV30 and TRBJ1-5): SQTIHQWPATLVQPVGSPLSLECTVEGTSNPNLYWYRQAAGRGLQLLFYSVGIGQISSEVPQNLSASRPQDRQFILSSKKLLLSDSGFYLCAWSENYRQPQHFGDGTRLSIL.

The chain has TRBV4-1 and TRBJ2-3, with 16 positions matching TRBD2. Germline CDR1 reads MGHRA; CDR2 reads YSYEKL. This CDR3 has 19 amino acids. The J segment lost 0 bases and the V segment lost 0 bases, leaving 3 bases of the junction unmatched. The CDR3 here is CASSQEGLAGGPSTDTQYF. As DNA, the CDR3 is TGCGCCAGCAGCCAAGAGGGACTAGCGGGGGGGCCTAGCACAGATACGCAGTATTTT.

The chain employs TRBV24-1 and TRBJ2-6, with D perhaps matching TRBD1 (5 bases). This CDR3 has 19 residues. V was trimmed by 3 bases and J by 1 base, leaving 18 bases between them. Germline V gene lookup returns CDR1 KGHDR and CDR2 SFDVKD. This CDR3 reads CATSDPLIAQGSGANVLTF. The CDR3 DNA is TGTGCCACCAGTGATCCGCTGATAGCCCAGGGTTCTGGGGCCAACGTCCTGACTTTC.

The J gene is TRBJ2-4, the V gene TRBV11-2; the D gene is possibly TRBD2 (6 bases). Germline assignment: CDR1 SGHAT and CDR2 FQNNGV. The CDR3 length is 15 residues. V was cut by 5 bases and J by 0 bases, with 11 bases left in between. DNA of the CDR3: TGTGCCAGCAGCCCCGGAGGGCAAGCCAAAAACATTCAGTACTTC. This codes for CASSPGGQAKNIQYF.

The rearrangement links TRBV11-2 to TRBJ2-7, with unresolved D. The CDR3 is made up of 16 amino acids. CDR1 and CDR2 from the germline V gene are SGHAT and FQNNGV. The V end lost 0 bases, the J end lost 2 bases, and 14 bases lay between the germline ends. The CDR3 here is CASSLDLGTRTYEQYF. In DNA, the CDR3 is TGTGCCAGCAGCTTAGATCTGGGCACGAGGACCTACGAGCAGTACTTC.

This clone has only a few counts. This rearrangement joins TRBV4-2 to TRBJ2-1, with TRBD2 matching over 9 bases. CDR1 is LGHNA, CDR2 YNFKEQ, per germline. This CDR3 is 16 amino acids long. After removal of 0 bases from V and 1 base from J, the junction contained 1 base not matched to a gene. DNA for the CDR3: TGTGCCAGCAGCCAAGATAGCGGGGGATCCTACAATGAGCAGTTCTTC. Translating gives CASSQDSGGSYNEQFF.